The rows below give T cell receptor beta chains drawn from one sample of a study of cytomegalovirus exposure and HLA in healthy donors. The method was immunoSEQ multiplex PCR; TCRdb's version includes in-frame clones alone and lacks a portion of them. The table includes about 150,000 clones, over 70% detected once. The sequenced sample consisted of PBMCs. The receptors originated from a woman between 40 and 55 years old in good health and CMV-seronegative. Each CDR3 is given with its conserved first and last residue. A D gene is named only where the DNA matches it firmly. Not all rows give a size; the values are once, few, many and, for expanded clones, a class.

D gene,J gene,V gene,clone size,CDR3 DNA,CDR3 protein
-,TRBJ1-1,TRBV7-9,-,TGTGCCAGCAGCCTCGACAGTTCTATGAACACTGAAGCTTTCTTT,CASSLDSSMNTEAFF
TRBD1,TRBJ1-4,TRBV18,-,TGTGCCAGCTCACCGACACGGCCGCTCGACGGGACAGAGAATGAAAAACTGTTTTTT,CASSPTRPLDGTENEKLFF
TRBD1,TRBJ2-1,TRBV11-3,-,TGTGCCAGCAGCTTAAGGACAGGGCTCTATGATGAGCAGTTCTTC,CASSLRTGLYDEQFF
-,TRBJ1-5,TRBV6-5,-,TGTGCCAGCGGGGCTAGCAATCAGCCCCAGCATTTT,CASGASNQPQHF
-,TRBJ2-7,TRBV28,-,TGTGCCAGCAGTTTCGGCAGCGACTACGAGCAGTACTTC,CASSFGSDYEQYF
-,TRBJ2-7,TRBV11-2,once,TGTGCCAGCAGCCCCCGGGGGGCGGGAGCGAGCTCCTACGAGCAGTACTTC,CASSPRGAGASSYEQYF
-,TRBJ2-5,TRBV20-1,-,TGCAGTGCTAGAGAGGAGACTACGACCTACTTC,CSAREETTTYF
-,TRBJ2-7,TRBV6-5,once,TGTGCCAGCAGTTCGGTCGAGGACTCCTACGAGCAGTACTTC,CASSSVEDSYEQYF
TRBD1,TRBJ2-7,TRBV6-5,-,TGTGCCAGCAGTTACCGGGACAGGGACGAGCAGTACTTC,CASSYRDRDEQYF
-,TRBJ1-4,TRBV7-9,-,TGTGCCAGCAGCTTAGACAAAAATGAAAAACTGTTTTTT,CASSLDKNEKLFF
TRBD2,TRBJ2-3,TRBV30,few,TGTGCCTGGAGCCGACTAGCGGGGCCCGACGGTTCGCAGTATTTT,CAWSRLAGPDGSQYF
-,TRBJ2-2,TRBV7-9,-,TGTGCCAGCAGCTCCCCCGGGGGACCCGGGGAGCTGTTTTTT,CASSSPGGPGELFF
-,TRBJ2-6,TRBV7-2,-,TGTGCCAGCAGCTTAAGTAGCCCTGGGGCCAACGTCCTGACTTTC,CASSLSSPGANVLTF
TRBD2,TRBJ2-1,TRBV11-1,-,TGTGCCAGCAGCCACCCCCGGGCGGGAGGCCGGTTAGGAGGCGAGCAGTTCTTC,CASSHPRAGGRLGGEQFF
-,TRBJ1-5,TRBV19,-,TGTGCCAGTAGTATAAGTTATGGGACGGCCGGGGGGCGGCCCCAGCATTTT,CASSISYGTAGGRPQHF
-,TRBJ2-2,TRBV27,-,TGTGCCAGCAGTTTGGGCAGGTCAGACACCGGGGAGCTGTTTTTT,CASSLGRSDTGELFF
-,TRBJ1-4,TRBV4-3,-,TGCGCCAGCAGCCAAGTCAGGGTGGTATGGGATGAAAAACTGTTTTTT,CASSQVRVVWDEKLFF
-,TRBJ2-7,TRBV4-2,-,TGTGCCAGCAGCCAAGTCGAAGTGGGCTCCTACGAGCAGTACTTC,CASSQVEVGSYEQYF
-,TRBJ2-5,TRBV19,-,TGTGCCAGTAGTTATGGTGGGGGGAGAGGAGGAGAAGAGACCCAGTACTTC,CASSYGGGRGGEETQYF
-,TRBJ1-2,TRBV5-6,once,TGTGCCAGCAGCCCACCGGACATACACGGACCTAACTATGGCTACACCTTC,CASSPPDIHGPNYGYTF
-,TRBJ1-6,TRBV10-3,-,TGTGCCATCAGGGCGGAGGGAGTGTATAATTCACCCCTCCACTTT,CAIRAEGVYNSPLHF
-,TRBJ1-5,TRBV6-6,-,TGTGCCATCGCCGGGGGGAGCAATCAGCCCCAGCATTTT,CAIAGGSNQPQHF
TRBD1,TRBJ2-7,TRBV9,-,TGTGCCAGCAGCCCAACCGGGACAGGGTCTTGGGAGCAGTACTTC,CASSPTGTGSWEQYF
TRBD1,TRBJ2-2,TRBV7-2,-,TGTGCCAGCAGCTTAGTCGTCGGACAGGGGGCCGTCGGGGAGCTGTTTTTT,CASSLVVGQGAVGELFF
-,TRBJ2-7,TRBV19,-,TGTGCCAGTAGTATAACAGGAGGGCCCCTCTCCCCCTACGAGCAGTACTTC,CASSITGGPLSPYEQYF